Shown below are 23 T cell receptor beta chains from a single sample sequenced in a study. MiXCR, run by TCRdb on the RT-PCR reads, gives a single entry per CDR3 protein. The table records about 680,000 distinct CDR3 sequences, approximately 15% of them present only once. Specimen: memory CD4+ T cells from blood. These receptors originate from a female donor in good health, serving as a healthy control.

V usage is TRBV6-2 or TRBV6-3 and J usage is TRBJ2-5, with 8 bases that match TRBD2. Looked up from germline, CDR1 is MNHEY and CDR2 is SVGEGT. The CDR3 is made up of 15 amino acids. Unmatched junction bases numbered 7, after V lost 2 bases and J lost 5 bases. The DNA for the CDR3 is TGTGCCAGCAGTTACGACGGGACTAGAAGGGAGACCCAGTACTTC. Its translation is CASSYDGTRRETQYF.

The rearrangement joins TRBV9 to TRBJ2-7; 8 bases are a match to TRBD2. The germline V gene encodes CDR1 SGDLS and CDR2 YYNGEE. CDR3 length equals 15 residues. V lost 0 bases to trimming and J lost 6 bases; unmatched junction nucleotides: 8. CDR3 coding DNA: TGTGCCAGCAGCGTAGCGGGAGGGCCCCGCGGCGAGCAGTACTTC. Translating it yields CASSVAGGPRGEQYF.

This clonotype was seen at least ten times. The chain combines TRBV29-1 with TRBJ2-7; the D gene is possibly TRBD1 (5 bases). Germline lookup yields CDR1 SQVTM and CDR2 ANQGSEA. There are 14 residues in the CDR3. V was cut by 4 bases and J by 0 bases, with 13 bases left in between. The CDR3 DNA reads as TGCAGCGTTGTGAGGCCAGGGATCTCCTACGAGCAGTACTTC. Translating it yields CSVVRPGISYEQYF.

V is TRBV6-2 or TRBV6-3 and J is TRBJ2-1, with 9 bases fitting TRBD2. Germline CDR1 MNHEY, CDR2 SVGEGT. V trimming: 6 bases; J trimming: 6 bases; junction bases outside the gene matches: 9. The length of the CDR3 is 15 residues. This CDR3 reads CASRPTSGLSNEQFF. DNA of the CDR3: TGTGCCAGCAGGCCGACTAGCGGACTCAGCAATGAGCAGTTCTTC.

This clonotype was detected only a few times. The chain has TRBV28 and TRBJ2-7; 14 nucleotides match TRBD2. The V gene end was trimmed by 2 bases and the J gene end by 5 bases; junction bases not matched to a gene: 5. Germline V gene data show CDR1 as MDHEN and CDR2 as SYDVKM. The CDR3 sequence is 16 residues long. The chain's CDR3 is CASSLGTSGSFNEQYF. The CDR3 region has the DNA TGTGCCAGCAGTTTAGGGACTAGCGGGAGTTTTAACGAGCAGTACTTC.

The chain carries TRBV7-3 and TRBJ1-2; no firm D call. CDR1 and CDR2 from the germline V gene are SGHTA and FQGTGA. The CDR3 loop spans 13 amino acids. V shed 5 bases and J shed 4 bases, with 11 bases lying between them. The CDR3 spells CASSQNQVYGYTF. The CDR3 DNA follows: TGTGCCAGCAGCCAGAACCAGGTCTATGGCTACACCTTC.

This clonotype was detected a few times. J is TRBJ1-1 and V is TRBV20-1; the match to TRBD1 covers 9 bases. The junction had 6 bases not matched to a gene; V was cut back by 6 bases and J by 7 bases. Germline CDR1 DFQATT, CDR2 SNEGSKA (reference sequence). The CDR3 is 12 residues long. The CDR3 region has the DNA TGCAGTGCCTCGGGACAGGGCTTTGAAGCTTTCTTT. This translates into CSASGQGFEAFF.

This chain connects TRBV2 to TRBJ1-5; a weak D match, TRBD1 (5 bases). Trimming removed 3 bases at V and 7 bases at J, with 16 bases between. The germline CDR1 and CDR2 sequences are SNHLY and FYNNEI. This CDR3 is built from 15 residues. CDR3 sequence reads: CASSDGGSAWQPQHF. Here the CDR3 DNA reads TGTGCCAGCAGTGACGGGGGTTCCGCATGGCAGCCCCAGCATTTT.

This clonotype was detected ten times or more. CDR3 loop: CSVLPHGLRDTEAFF. Here the CDR3 DNA reads TGCAGCGTTCTCCCCCATGGCCTAAGGGACACTGAAGCTTTCTTT. The V call is TRBV29-1, the J call TRBJ1-1, with D unclear. The CDR3 has 15 amino acids. Germline V gives CDR1 SQVTM, CDR2 ANQGSEA. The V end was cut by 5 bases, the J end by 3 bases, with 19 bases between.

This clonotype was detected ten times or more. CDR3 in amino acids: CASFRTGTDTQYF. The CDR3 DNA is TGTGCCAGCTTTCGAACAGGCACAGATACGCAGTATTTT. The gene calls are TRBV27 and TRBJ2-3; D gene ambiguous. Between the trimmed V and J ends, which lost 8 bases and 1 base, there was a span of 10 bases. The CDR3 loop spans 13 amino acids. Germline V CDR1 and CDR2: MNHEY, SMNVEV (reference sequence).

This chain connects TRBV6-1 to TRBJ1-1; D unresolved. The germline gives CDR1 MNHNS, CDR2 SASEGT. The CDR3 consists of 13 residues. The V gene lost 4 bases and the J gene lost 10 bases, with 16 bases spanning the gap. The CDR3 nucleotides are TGTGCCAGCAGTGTTGAACGGGAAGGGAGAGCTTTCTTT. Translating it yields CASSVEREGRAFF.

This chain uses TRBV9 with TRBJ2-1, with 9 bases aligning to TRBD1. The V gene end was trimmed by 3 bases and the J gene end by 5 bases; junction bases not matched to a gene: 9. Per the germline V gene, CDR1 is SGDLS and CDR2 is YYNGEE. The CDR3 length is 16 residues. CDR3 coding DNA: TGTGCCAGCAGCGATGGGGGACAGGGATCTAACAATGAGCAGTTCTTC. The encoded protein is CASSDGGQGSNNEQFF.

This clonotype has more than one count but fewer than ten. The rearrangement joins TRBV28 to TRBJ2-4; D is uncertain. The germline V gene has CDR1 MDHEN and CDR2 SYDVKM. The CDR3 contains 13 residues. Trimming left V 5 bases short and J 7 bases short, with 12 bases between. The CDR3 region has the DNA TGTGCCAGCAGTCCTGGGCCCGGGAACATTCAGTACTTC. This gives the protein CASSPGPGNIQYF. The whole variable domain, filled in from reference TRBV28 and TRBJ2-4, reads DVKVTQSSRYLVKRTGEKVFLECVQDMDHENMFWYRQDPGLGLRLIYFSYDVKMKEKGDIPEGYSVSREKKERFSLILESASTNQTSMYLCASSPGPGNIQYFGAGTRLSVL.

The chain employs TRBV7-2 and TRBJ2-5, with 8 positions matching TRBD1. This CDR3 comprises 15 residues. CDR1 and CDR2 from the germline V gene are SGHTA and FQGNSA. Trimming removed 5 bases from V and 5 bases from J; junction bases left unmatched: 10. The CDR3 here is CASSPRQGLRETQYF. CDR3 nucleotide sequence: TGTGCCAGCAGCCCTCGACAGGGGTTAAGGGAGACCCAGTACTTC.

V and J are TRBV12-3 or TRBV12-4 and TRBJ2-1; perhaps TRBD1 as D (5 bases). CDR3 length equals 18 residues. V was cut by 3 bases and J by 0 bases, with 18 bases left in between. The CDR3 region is CASSFRGFRGSSYNEQFF. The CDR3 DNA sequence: TGTGCCAGCAGTTTTAGAGGATTTAGGGGAAGCTCCTACAATGAGCAGTTCTTC.

This CDR3 is CASSLSDAMNTEAFF. The CDR3 DNA sequence: TGTGCCAGCAGCTTATCGGACGCCATGAACACTGAAGCTTTCTTT. The chain uses TRBV11-2 and TRBJ1-1; D is undetermined. In germline, CDR1 is SGHAT, CDR2 FQNNGV. This CDR3 has 15 amino acids. The V end was cut by 2 bases, the J end by 0 bases, with 10 bases between.

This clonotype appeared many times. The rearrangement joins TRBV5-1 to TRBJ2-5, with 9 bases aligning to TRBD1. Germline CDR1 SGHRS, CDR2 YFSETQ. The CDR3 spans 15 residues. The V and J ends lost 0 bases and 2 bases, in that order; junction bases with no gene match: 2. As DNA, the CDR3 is TGCGCCAGCAGCTTGGCCGGGACAGGGCAAGAGACCCAGTACTTC. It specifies CASSLAGTGQETQYF.

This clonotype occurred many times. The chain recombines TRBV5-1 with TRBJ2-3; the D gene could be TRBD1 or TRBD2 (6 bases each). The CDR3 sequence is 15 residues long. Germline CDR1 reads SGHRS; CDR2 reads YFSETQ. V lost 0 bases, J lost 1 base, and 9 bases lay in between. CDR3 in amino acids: CASSLEGGRTDTQYF. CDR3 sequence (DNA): TGCGCCAGCAGCTTGGAAGGGGGGCGCACAGATACGCAGTATTTT.

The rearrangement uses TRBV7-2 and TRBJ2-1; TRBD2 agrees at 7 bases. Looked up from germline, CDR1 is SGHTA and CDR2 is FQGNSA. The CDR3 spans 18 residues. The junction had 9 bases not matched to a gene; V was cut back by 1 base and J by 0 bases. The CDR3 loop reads CASSLGRGGGSSYNEQFF. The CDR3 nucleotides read TGTGCCAGCAGCTTAGGGAGGGGCGGGGGAAGCTCCTACAATGAGCAGTTCTTC.

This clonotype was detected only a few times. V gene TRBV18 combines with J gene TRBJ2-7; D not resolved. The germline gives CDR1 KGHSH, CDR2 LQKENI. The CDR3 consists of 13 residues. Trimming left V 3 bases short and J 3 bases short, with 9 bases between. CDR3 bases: TGTGCCAGCTCACCGGAAGGTTTCTACGAGCAGTACTTC. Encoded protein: CASSPEGFYEQYF.

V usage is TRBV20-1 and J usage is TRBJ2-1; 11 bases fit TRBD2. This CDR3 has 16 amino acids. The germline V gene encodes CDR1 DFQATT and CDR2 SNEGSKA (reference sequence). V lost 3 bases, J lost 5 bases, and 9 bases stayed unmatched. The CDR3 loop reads CSARDLGLAANNEQFF. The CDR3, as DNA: TGCAGTGCTAGGGATTTGGGACTAGCGGCCAACAATGAGCAGTTCTTC.

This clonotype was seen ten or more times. CDR3 in amino acids: CSVRPGTGGTYEQYF. In DNA, the CDR3 is TGCAGCGTCCGACCCGGGACAGGGGGAACGTACGAGCAGTACTTC. The chain links TRBV29-1 to TRBJ2-7; 11 bases align to TRBD1. Germline V gene sequence: CDR1 SQVTM, CDR2 ANQGSEA. V lost 6 bases, J lost 4 bases, and 11 bases stayed unmatched. The CDR3 length is 15 residues.

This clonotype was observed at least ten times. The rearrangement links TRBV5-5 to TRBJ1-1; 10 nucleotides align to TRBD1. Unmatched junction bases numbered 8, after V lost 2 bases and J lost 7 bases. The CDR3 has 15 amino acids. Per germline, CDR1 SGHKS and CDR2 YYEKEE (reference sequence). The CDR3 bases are TGTGCCAGCAGCTTTATCGACAGGGGGCTGGTTGAAGCTTTCTTT. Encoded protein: CASSFIDRGLVEAFF. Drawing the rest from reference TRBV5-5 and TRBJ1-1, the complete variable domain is DAGVTQSPTHLIKTRGQQVTLRCSPISGHKSVSWYQQVLGQGPQFIFQYYEKEERGRGNFPDRFSARQFPNYSSELNVNALLLGDSALYLCASSFIDRGLVEAFFGQGTRLTVV.